Given below is one TCR beta chain in context. This CDR3 is built from 16 residues. V dropped 0 bases and J dropped 1 base, with 11 bases sitting between them. Germline V lookup: CDR1 SGDLS, CDR2 YYNGEE. The entry originates in a study of cytomegalovirus exposure and HLA in healthy donors. The PCR ran on 60 Vbeta and 13 Jbeta primers. The table came from immunoSEQ multiplex PCR; TCRdb's copy has only in-frame clones and leaves some out. The table records 150,000 to 200,000 clones, 70% to 85% of them present only once. The sequenced material came from PBMCs. This TCR came from a young man in good health and CMV-seronegative. The V and J genes are TRBV9 and TRBJ1-5; D is possibly TRBD1 (6 bases). As DNA, the CDR3 is TGTGCCAGCAGCGTAGAGGGGGATCCGAGCAATCAGCCCCAGCATTTT. Its protein is CASSVEGDPSNQPQHF.